The 14 T cell receptor beta chains below all came from one sample that was sequenced in a study of early T cells in non-severe SARS-CoV-2 infection. TCRdb itself ran the 5' RACE reads through MiXCR, one entry per CDR3 protein. The table shows 100,000 to 150,000 distinct CDR3 sequences, with 15% occurring only once. Sequenced: whole blood. All receptors derive from an adult who was a healthcare worker with PCR-confirmed SARS-CoV-2 infection or an uninfected control (not recorded which).

The rearrangement uses TRBV29-1 and TRBJ2-3, with D unclear. The V and J ends lost 4 bases and 4 bases respectively, with 12 bases between them. The CDR3 is made up of 13 amino acids. CDR1 is SQVTM, CDR2 ANQGSEA, per germline. The CDR3 coding sequence is TGCAGCGTTGTCCGTGGCTCTGCAGATACGCAGTATTTT. This codes for CSVVRGSADTQYF.

The chain carries TRBV7-9 and TRBJ2-1; D is perhaps TRBD1 (6 bases). CDR1 is SEHNR, CDR2 FQNEAQ, per germline (reference sequence). The CDR3 loop spans 17 amino acids. Trimming removed 6 bases from V and 0 bases from J, with 18 bases in between. CDR3 nucleotide sequence: TGTGCCAGCAGTTATGCCCTCAGGGGCGGCTCCTACAATGAGCAGTTCTTC. It specifies CASSYALRGGSYNEQFF.

The genes are TRBV18 and TRBJ1-1, with D unclear. Trimming stripped 3 bases from V and 7 bases from J, with 21 bases between. Germline CDR1 KGHSH, CDR2 LQKENI. The CDR3 extends over 16 amino acids. DNA for the CDR3: TGTGCCAGCTCACCTGACGGGTCTACTCTCGAAGGTGAAGCTTTCTTT. Amino acid sequence: CASSPDGSTLEGEAFF.

The sample holds a few counts of this clonotype. This chain links TRBV7-8 with TRBJ2-1, with D possibly being TRBD2 (6 bases). This CDR3 is built from 13 residues. Germline V gene lookup returns CDR1 SGHVS and CDR2 FQNEAQ. V was pared by 4 bases and J by 10 bases, with 14 bases between. This CDR3 is CASSYVRRGEQFF. The CDR3 coding sequence is TGTGCCAGCAGCTATGTTAGACGGGGGGAGCAGTTCTTC.

This chain uses TRBV18 with TRBJ2-1; no firm D call. The CDR3 contains 13 residues. Trimming took off 0 bases at V and 7 bases at J, with 7 bases between the two ends. In germline, CDR1 is KGHSH, CDR2 LQKENI. CDR3 protein: CASSPPNLNEQFF. CDR3 sequence (DNA): TGTGCCAGCTCACCACCAAATCTAAATGAGCAGTTCTTC.

This clonotype has a handful of counts. The rearrangement uses TRBV4-1 and TRBJ2-5; D is unresolved. The germline V gene has CDR1 MGHRA and CDR2 YSYEKL. There are 16 residues in the CDR3. V was cut by 1 base and J by 5 bases, with 17 bases left in between. CDR3 in DNA: TGCGCCAGCAGCCAAGTCAAGGGTCTAGGTATGGAGACCCAGTACTTC. It is translated as CASSQVKGLGMETQYF.

In this sample, this clonotype turned up a few times. The V and J genes are TRBV7-8 and TRBJ1-1; no clear D. Trimming took off 1 base at V and 0 bases at J, with 9 bases between the two ends. Germline CDR1 SGHVS, CDR2 FQNEAQ. CDR3 size: 15 residues. As DNA, the CDR3 is TGTGCCAGCAGCTTAGATCGCCTAATGAACACTGAAGCTTTCTTT. It encodes CASSLDRLMNTEAFF. Based on the CDR3 plus reference TRBV7-8 and TRBJ1-1, the full variable domain is GAGVSQSPRYKVAKRGQDVALRCDPISGHVSLFWYQQALGQGPEFLTYFQNEAQLDKSGLPSDRFFAERPEGSVSTLKIQRTQQEDSAVYLCASSLDRLMNTEAFFGQGTRLTVV.

In this sample, this clonotype turned up a few times. This chain connects TRBV12-3 or TRBV12-4 to TRBJ2-7; D not resolved. Deletions cut 6 bases from V and 3 bases from J, with 6 bases between. The CDR3 loop spans 11 amino acids. The DNA of the CDR3 is TGTGCCAGCAGCACCTTCTACGAGCAGTACTTC. Residues: CASSTFYEQYF.

In DNA, the CDR3 is TGTGCCAGCAGTGAGGGGAGAACGGACACCATATATTTT. It translates to CASSEGRTDTIYF. The chain links TRBV6-1 to TRBJ1-3, with D uncertain. Germline V gene lookup returns CDR1 MNHNS and CDR2 SASEGT. The CDR3 length is 13 residues. With 3 bases removed from V and 8 bases from J, the gap between germline ends came to 11 bases.

This clonotype was seen a handful of times. This rearrangement joins TRBV10-3 to TRBJ1-1; D gene unclear. This CDR3 has 12 residues. Germline values: CDR1 ENHRY, CDR2 SYGVKD. Trimming removed 7 bases from V and 0 bases from J, with 6 bases in between. CDR3 in DNA: TGTGCCATCAAAGGAGTGAACACTGAAGCTTTCTTT. Translated: CAIKGVNTEAFF.

This chain uses TRBV19 with TRBJ1-5, with D hard to call. This CDR3 spans 15 amino acids. Germline V gives CDR1 LNHDA, CDR2 SQIVND (reference sequence). Deletions cut 3 bases from V and 2 bases from J, with 11 bases between. The DNA for the CDR3 is TGTGCCAGTAGTATGGTGGGCACCGGCAATCAGCCCCAGCATTTT. It specifies CASSMVGTGNQPQHF.

A remark on this clonotype: The CDR3 does not end in the conserved phenylalanine or tryptophan, so this is likely a read error. The V call is TRBV20-1, the J call TRBJ2-1; no clear D gene. Trimming removed 1 base from V and 6 bases from J, with 4 bases in between. This CDR3 has 11 residues. Per germline, CDR1 DFQATT and CDR2 SNEGSKA (reference sequence). CDR3 nucleotides: TGCAGTGCTAGAGGTGGCAATGAGCAGTTCTCC. This translates into CSARGGNEQFS.

The DNA of the CDR3 is TGCAGCGTTGGGGACAGGGAAGGCTACACCTTC. Its protein product is CSVGDREGYTF. The V and J genes are TRBV29-1 and TRBJ1-2, with TRBD1 identical over 9 bases. Germline V CDR1 and CDR2: SQVTM, ANQGSEA. Germline trimming cut 4 bases from V and 8 bases from J; bases unmatched to any gene: 2. The CDR3 covers 11 residues.

The chain couples TRBV5-1 to TRBJ1-1; 9 bases match TRBD1. V gave up 4 bases and J gave up 5 bases; unmatched junction bases: 9. CDR3 length: 15 residues. Germline V gene sequence: CDR1 SGHRS, CDR2 YFSETQ. CDR3 DNA: TGCGCCAGCAGCACGAAAGGGACAGGGATAACTGAAGCTTTCTTT. Its translation is CASSTKGTGITEAFF.